The clone carrying this TCR beta chain was observed a few times. The antigen remains undetermined. One entry per CDR3 protein results from TCRdb running MiXCR on the 5' RACE reads. The repertoire holds some 85,000 distinct CDR3 sequences, with roughly 8.8% as singletons. The sample comes from a study of CD8 T cells in ankylosing spondylitis. The study, taken as a whole, reports: Disease-linked clones bore a CD8+ phenotype and were relatively rare in peripheral blood. Clones tied to disease were said to be significantly enriched in matched ankylosing spondylitis synovial fluid. Ankylosing spondylitis blood appeared to carry a characteristic TCR beta motif of roughly eight highly homologous variants.

Trimming removed 4 bases from V and 1 base from J, with 10 bases in between. The CDR3 contains 14 residues. CDR1 SEHNR and CDR2 FQNEAQ come from the germline V gene (reference sequence). The source is a male donor with ankylosing spondylitis. The chain couples TRBV7-9 to TRBJ1-1; the D is unclear. The sequencing sample was made of blood, either unsorted or a sorted T cell fraction (not recorded which). CDR3 in amino acids: CASSSTIENTEAFF. The DNA of the CDR3 is TGTGCCAGCAGCTCTACCATAGAGAACACTGAAGCTTTCTTT.